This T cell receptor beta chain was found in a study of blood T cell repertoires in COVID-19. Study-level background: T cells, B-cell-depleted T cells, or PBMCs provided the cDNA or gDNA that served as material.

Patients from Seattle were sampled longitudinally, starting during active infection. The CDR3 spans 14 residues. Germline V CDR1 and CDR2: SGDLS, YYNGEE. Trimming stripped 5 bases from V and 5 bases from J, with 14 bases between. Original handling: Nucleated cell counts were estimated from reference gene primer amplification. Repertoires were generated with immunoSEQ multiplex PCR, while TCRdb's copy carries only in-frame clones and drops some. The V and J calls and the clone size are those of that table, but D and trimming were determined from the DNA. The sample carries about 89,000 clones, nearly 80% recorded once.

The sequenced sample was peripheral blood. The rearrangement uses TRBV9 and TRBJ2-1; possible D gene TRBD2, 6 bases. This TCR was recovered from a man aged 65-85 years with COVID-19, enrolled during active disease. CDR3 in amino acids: CASSQAGNDNEQFF. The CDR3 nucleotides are TGTGCCAGCAGTCAGGCGGGGAACGACAATGAGCAGTTCTTC. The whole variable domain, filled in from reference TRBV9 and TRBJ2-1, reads DSGVTQTPKHLITATGQRVTLRCSPRSGDLSVYWYQQSLDQGLQFLIQYYNGEERAKGNILERFSAQQFPDLHSELNLSSLELGDSALYFCASSQAGNDNEQFFGPGTRLTVL.